These 14 T cell receptor beta chains originate from one sample sequenced in a study of CD8 T cells in Susac syndrome. Random hexamers primed reverse transcription of 0.5 to 1 ug RNA. TCRdb redid the calling of the immunoSEQ multiplex PCR reads with MiXCR, one entry per CDR3 protein. This sample has around 170,000 distinct CDR3 sequences, with roughly 94% found just once. Sequencing was done on a sample of CD4+ T cells from PBMCs. These receptors originate from a human donor with Susac syndrome.

The chain carries TRBV19 and TRBJ1-1; a possible D gene is TRBD1 (6 bases). Trimming removed 5 bases from V and 1 base from J, with 17 bases in between. From germline, CDR1 is LNHDA and CDR2 SQIVND (reference sequence). CDR3 length: 16 residues. CDR3 residues: CASSQVEAGENTEAFF. The CDR3 nucleotides are TGTGCCAGTAGTCAGGTGGAAGCAGGGGAGAACACTGAAGCTTTCTTT.

This chain uses TRBV5-1 with TRBJ1-6, with D maybe TRBD1 (5 bases). The CDR3 loop spans 15 amino acids. Germline assignment: CDR1 SGHRS and CDR2 YFSETQ. V was shortened by 0 bases and J by 7 bases, with 11 bases between the two germline ends. Written as DNA, the CDR3 is TGCGCCAGCAGCTTGGATCAGGGTTCGAATTCACCCCTCCACTTT. Translation gives CASSLDQGSNSPLHF. Full variable domain (outside the CDR3, taken from reference TRBV5-1 and TRBJ1-6): KAGVTQTPRYLIKTRGQQVTLSCSPISGHRSVSWYQQTPGQGLQFLFEYFSETQRNKGNFPGRFSGRQFSNSRSEMNVSTLELGDSALYLCASSLDQGSNSPLHFGNGTRLTVT.

The chain has TRBV30 and TRBJ2-7, with D possibly matching TRBD2 (5 bases). The CDR3 is 13 residues long. CDR1 and CDR2 from the germline V gene are GTSNPN and SVGIG (reference sequence). V lost 2 bases and J 7 bases, leaving 15 bases between the germline ends. This CDR3 reads CAWSRRTPGEQYF. Here the CDR3 DNA reads TGTGCCTGGAGTCGGCGGACGCCGGGGGAGCAGTACTTC.

The V and J genes are TRBV15 and TRBJ2-1; D is undetermined. The CDR3 runs 12 residues. The germline V and J ends were trimmed by 2 bases and 7 bases, with 6 bases remaining between them. Germline V gives CDR1 LNHNV, CDR2 YYDKDF (reference sequence). CDR3 DNA: TGTGCCACCAGCAGACCGAGGAATGAGCAGTTCTTC. Protein sequence: CATSRPRNEQFF.

This sequence joins TRBV3-1 and TRBJ2-5, with D possibly TRBD2 on 7 matching bases. CDR3 length: 14 residues. Germline lookup yields CDR1 LGHDT and CDR2 YNNKEL (reference sequence). V shed 5 bases and J shed 5 bases, with 15 bases lying between them. CDR3 protein: CASSASGGRETQYF. In DNA, the CDR3 is TGTGCCAGCAGCGCGTCGGGGGGCCGGGAGACCCAGTACTTC.

The chain combines TRBV11-2 with TRBJ2-7; TRBD2 matches 10 bases. Germline assignment: CDR1 SGHAT and CDR2 FQNNGV. V gave up 6 bases and J gave up 1 base; unmatched junction bases: 9. The CDR3 is 16 residues long. This chain's CDR3 is CASSSGLAVGSYEQYF. Written as DNA, the CDR3 is TGTGCCAGCAGTTCAGGACTAGCGGTTGGATCCTACGAGCAGTACTTC.

V usage is TRBV6-1 and J usage is TRBJ2-1; no clear D gene. CDR3 length: 18 residues. Germline CDR1 and CDR2: MNHNS and SASEGT. Trimming pared 5 bases from V and 1 base from J, leaving 21 bases between. CDR3 residues: CASSPLGQRLSSYNEQFF. CDR3 nucleotides: TGTGCCAGCAGTCCCCTCGGCCAGCGCTTGAGTTCCTACAATGAGCAGTTCTTC.

To note about this clonotype: Germline and junction disagree at one end, which may indicate a read error. This chain uses TRBV7-7 with TRBJ2-3; D unresolved. The CDR3 runs to 13 residues. Germline CDR1 SSHAT, CDR2 FNYEAQ (reference sequence). In DNA form, the CDR3 reads TGTGCTAGCAGCTTAGCCCGGTTAGATACGCAGTATTTT. This translates into CASSLARLDTQYF.

The V and J genes are TRBV5-1 and TRBJ2-7; 8 bases agree with TRBD2. Germline V gene data show CDR1 as SGHRS and CDR2 as YFSETQ. The junction had 6 bases not matched to a gene; V was cut back by 6 bases and J by 1 base. The CDR3 consists of 14 residues. The CDR3 DNA sequence: TGCGCCAGCACGGAGGTAGCGGGGTCCTACGAGCAGTACTTC. Translating it yields CASTEVAGSYEQYF. Using reference TRBV5-1 and TRBJ2-7 for the parts outside the CDR3, the full variable domain is KAGVTQTPRYLIKTRGQQVTLSCSPISGHRSVSWYQQTPGQGLQFLFEYFSETQRNKGNFPGRFSGRQFSNSRSEMNVSTLELGDSALYLCASTEVAGSYEQYFGPGTRLTVT.

The V and J genes are TRBV20-1 and TRBJ2-5; D might be TRBD1 (8 bases). Trimming left V 6 bases short and J 1 base short, with 24 bases between. CDR1 is DFQATT and CDR2 is SNEGSKA in the germline V gene (reference sequence). CDR3 length equals 17 residues. CDR3 sequence: CSASGQGWGRVQETQYF. CDR3 nucleotides: TGCAGTGCCTCAGGACAGGGATGGGGGAGGGTCCAAGAGACCCAGTACTTC.

This CDR3 reads CASGSQSGGAGDEQFF. DNA of the CDR3: TGTGCTAGTGGTTCACAAAGCGGGGGGGCTGGGGATGAGCAGTTCTTC. The chain is built from TRBV12-5 and TRBJ2-1, with 10 bases aligning to TRBD2. In germline, CDR1 is LGHNT, CDR2 FRNRAP. V was clipped by 4 bases and J by 8 bases; unmatched bases: 11. This CDR3 contains 16 residues.

This rearrangement joins TRBV29-1 to TRBJ1-4; tentatively, D is TRBD1 (5 bases). This CDR3 contains 12 residues. Germline lookup yields CDR1 SQVTM and CDR2 ANQGSEA. Trimming removed 4 bases at V and 7 bases at J, with 10 bases between. The CDR3 coding sequence is TGCAGCGTTGGGGGGGTCCCTGAAAAACTGTTTTTT. Its protein is CSVGGVPEKLFF.

The chain couples TRBV12-5 to TRBJ2-5; no firm D call. V was cut by 2 bases and J by 3 bases, with 7 bases left in between. CDR3 length equals 13 residues. Germline V gene data show CDR1 as LGHNT and CDR2 as FRNRAP. CDR3 nucleotide sequence: TGTGCTAGTGGTTTGTGGGCGGAAGAGACCCAGTACTTC. Residues: CASGLWAEETQYF.

V gene TRBV7-2 combines with J gene TRBJ2-2; D gene unclear. CDR3 length: 13 residues. Germline loops: CDR1 SGHTA, CDR2 FQGNSA. The V end was cut by 5 bases, the J end by 2 bases, with 6 bases between. The DNA of the CDR3 is TGTGCCAGCAGCCTTTTCAACACCGGGGAGCTGTTTTTT. Translated, it gives CASSLFNTGELFF. Combining the CDR3 with reference TRBV7-2 and TRBJ2-2 gives the whole variable domain GAGVSQSPSNKVTEKGKDVELRCDPISGHTALYWYRQSLGQGLEFLIYFQGNSAPDKSGLPSDRFSAERTGGSVSTLTIQRTQQEDSAVYLCASSLFNTGELFFGEGSRLTVL.